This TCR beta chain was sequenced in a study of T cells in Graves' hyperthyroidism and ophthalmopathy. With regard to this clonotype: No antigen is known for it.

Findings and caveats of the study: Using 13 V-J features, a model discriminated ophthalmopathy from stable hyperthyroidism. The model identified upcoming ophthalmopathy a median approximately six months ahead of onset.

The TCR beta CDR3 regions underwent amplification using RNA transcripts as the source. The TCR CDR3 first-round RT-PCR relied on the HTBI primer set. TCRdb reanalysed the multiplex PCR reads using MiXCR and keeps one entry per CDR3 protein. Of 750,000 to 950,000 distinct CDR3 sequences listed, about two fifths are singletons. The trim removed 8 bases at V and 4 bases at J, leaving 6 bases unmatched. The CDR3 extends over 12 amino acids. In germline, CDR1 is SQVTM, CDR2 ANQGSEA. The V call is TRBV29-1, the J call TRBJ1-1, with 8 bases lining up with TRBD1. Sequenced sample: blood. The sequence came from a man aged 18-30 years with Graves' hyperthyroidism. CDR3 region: CSSFTGGTEAFF. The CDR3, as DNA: TGCAGCAGTTTTACAGGGGGCACTGAAGCTTTCTTT. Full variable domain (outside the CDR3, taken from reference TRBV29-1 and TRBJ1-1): SAVISQKPSRDICQRGTSLTIQCQVDSQVTMMFWYRQQPGQSLTLIATANQGSEATYESGFVIDKFPISRPNLTFSTLTVSNMSPEDSSIYLCSSFTGGTEAFFGQGTRLTVV.